Listed here is a single T cell receptor beta chain. The data stem from a study of cytomegalovirus exposure and HLA in healthy donors. CDR3 size: 15 residues. V dropped 3 bases and J dropped 3; count of bases not matched to a gene: 5. Germline CDR1 is KGHSH and CDR2 is LQKENI. With 60 Vbeta and 13 Jbeta primers, the PCR was carried out. The table came from immunoSEQ multiplex PCR; TCRdb's copy has only in-frame clones and leaves some out. The sample lists some 110,000 clones, around three quarters occurring once. The V and J genes are TRBV18 and TRBJ1-5; 7 bases are shared with TRBD1. The sequence was collected from a man aged 25 to 40 in good health and CMV-seropositive. Sequencing input: PBMCs. CDR3 sequence: CASSPRGSDNQPQHF. Written as DNA, the CDR3 is TGTGCCAGCTCACCCAGGGGGTCCGACAATCAGCCCCAGCATTTT.